This T cell receptor beta chain was recovered during a study of CD8 T cells in ankylosing spondylitis. Study-wide findings and caveats: Apparently characteristic of ankylosing spondylitis blood was a TCR beta motif (eight highly homologous variants). Matched ankylosing spondylitis synovial fluid reportedly showed significant enrichment of disease-linked clones. Some of the motif variants had earlier been found in reactive arthritis patients' fluid and blood. Peripheral blood held disease-linked clones only at relatively low frequency, and these were CD8+.

Quantitative molecular-barcoded 5'-RACE generated the TCR beta libraries. TCRdb reprocessed the 5' RACE reads via MiXCR and lists one record per CDR3 protein. Of 670,000 or so distinct CDR3 sequences listed, around 19% are singletons. As regards this clonotype: Its specificity is unknown.

Germline lookup yields CDR1 MNHNS and CDR2 SASEGT. The CDR3 is made up of 18 amino acids. V dropped 6 bases and J dropped 8; count of bases not matched to a gene: 18. The sequenced material came from blood, either unsorted or a sorted T cell fraction (not recorded which). The chain is built from TRBV6-1 and TRBJ1-5, with TRBD1 matching 11 bases. The sequence was obtained from a male donor with ankylosing spondylitis. CDR3 in amino acids: CASRQPSKDRGPRKPQHF. In nucleotides, the CDR3 is TGTGCCAGCAGACAACCCTCCAAGGACAGGGGGCCGAGGAAGCCCCAGCATTTT.